One sample yielded the 25 T cell receptor beta chains listed below, sequenced in a study of shared clonotypes between healthy human individuals. Clones were sequenced by immunoSEQ multiplex PCR, and TCRdb holds only the in-frame ones, with some missing. Seen here are some 650,000 clones, roughly 97% observed once, and the top ten hold around 0.06%. Sequences were obtained from naive CD4+ T cells sorted from blood. Documented subset: CD45RA+ positively selected. The receptors originated from a woman in her 30s in good health.

This sequence joins TRBV7-2 and TRBJ2-7, with D hard to call. The CDR3 has 13 amino acids. Germline V gives CDR1 SGHTA, CDR2 FQGNSA. Trimming took 5 bases from V and 2 from J, leaving 10 bases between them. The CDR3 DNA sequence: TGTGCCAGCAGCAACCGGGTCCCCTACGAGCAGTACTTC. Encoded protein: CASSNRVPYEQYF.

V and J are TRBV9 and TRBJ2-7, with D perhaps TRBD1 (5 bases). The germline CDR1 and CDR2 sequences are SGDLS and YYNGEE. This CDR3 has 15 amino acids. V was trimmed by 0 bases and J by 0 bases, leaving 10 bases between them. DNA of the CDR3: TGTGCCAGCAGCGTAGCCCTCGACAGCTCCTACGAGCAGTACTTC. It encodes CASSVALDSSYEQYF.

The rearrangement joins TRBV5-5 to TRBJ2-7; D assignment may be TRBD1 or TRBD2 (5 bases each). With 4 bases removed from V and 1 base from J, the gap between germline ends came to 18 bases. The CDR3 runs 16 residues. In germline, CDR1 is SGHKS, CDR2 YYEKEE (reference sequence). CDR3 sequence reads: CASSPDWDGLSYEQYF. In nucleotides, the CDR3 is TGTGCCAGCAGCCCCGATTGGGACGGACTTTCCTACGAGCAGTACTTC.

J is TRBJ2-1 and V is TRBV28; no clear D gene. The CDR3 runs to 13 residues. V was pared by 7 bases and J by 8 bases, with 15 bases between. Germline lookup yields CDR1 MDHEN and CDR2 SYDVKM. The CDR3 region has the DNA TGTGCCAGCATCGGACGCGGATTCGATGAGCAGTTCTTC. The encoded protein is CASIGRGFDEQFF.

The chain has TRBV6-5 and TRBJ1-1; D may be TRBD1 (5 bases). There are 14 residues in the CDR3. Per germline, CDR1 MNHEY and CDR2 SVGAGI. Trimming removed 4 bases from V and 1 base from J, with 10 bases in between. The CDR3 region has the DNA TGTGCCAGCAGTTCCCATGGGGCGAACACTGAAGCTTTCTTT. Amino acids: CASSSHGANTEAFF.

This chain links TRBV5-4 with TRBJ2-7; D remains unclear. Germline CDR1 SGHNT, CDR2 YYREEE (reference sequence). This CDR3 is built from 16 residues. Trimming took off 4 bases at V and 4 bases at J, with 21 bases between the two ends. CDR3 in DNA: TGTGCCAGCAGCCTGAGTGAGATAGGGAAGAAGTACGAGCAGTACTTC. This sequence encodes CASSLSEIGKKYEQYF.

The gene calls are TRBV19 and TRBJ2-7; D gene unclear. Germline-derived CDR1 and CDR2 are LNHDA and SQIVND (reference sequence). V lost 5 bases to trimming and J lost 2 bases, with 16 bases between them. The CDR3 totals 15 residues. CDR3 in DNA: TGTGCCAGTAGTTTTTCCTATTCAATGCCCTACGAGCAGTACTTC. Encoded protein: CASSFSYSMPYEQYF.

The genes are TRBV27 and TRBJ2-1; D gene unclear. This CDR3 is built from 14 residues. Germline CDR1 is MNHEY and CDR2 is SMNVEV (reference sequence). V was clipped by 2 bases and J by 9 bases, with 14 bases between them. For the CDR3, the DNA is TGTGCCAGCAGTTTAATGCCCCCCTTCGTTGAGCAGTTCTTC. Protein sequence: CASSLMPPFVEQFF.

This clone occurred once. This chain uses TRBV7-8 with TRBJ2-3; TRBD2 agrees at 8 bases. The germline V gene encodes CDR1 SGHVS and CDR2 FQNEAQ. This CDR3 has 15 residues. V dropped 4 bases and J dropped 3; count of bases not matched to a gene: 6. CDR3 loop: CASSSPAGATDTQYF. CDR3 DNA: TGTGCCAGCAGCTCCCCAGCGGGAGCTACAGATACGCAGTATTTT. The full variable domain, completed using reference TRBV7-8 and TRBJ2-3, is GAGVSQSPRYKVAKRGQDVALRCDPISGHVSLFWYQQALGQGPEFLTYFQNEAQLDKSGLPSDRFFAERPEGSVSTLKIQRTQQEDSAVYLCASSSPAGATDTQYFGPGTRLTVL.

The rearrangement links TRBV11-2 to TRBJ1-2; D remains ambiguous. Germline loops: CDR1 SGHAT, CDR2 FQNNGV. V shed 8 bases and J shed 2 bases, with 18 bases lying between them. This CDR3 comprises 15 residues. As DNA, the CDR3 is TGTGCCAGCCGGGTGGGGATTGAGCACAACTATGGCTACACCTTC. This translates into CASRVGIEHNYGYTF.

The V call is TRBV6-5, the J call TRBJ2-5, with D tentatively TRBD1 or TRBD2 (5 bases each). Germline loops: CDR1 MNHEY, CDR2 SVGAGI. The CDR3 length is 15 residues. The germline V and J ends were trimmed by 4 bases and 2 bases, with 14 bases remaining between them. The CDR3 loop is CASSFQGLAQETQYF. The CDR3 nucleotides are TGTGCCAGCAGTTTCCAGGGTTTAGCGCAAGAGACCCAGTACTTC.

The rearrangement uses TRBV5-1 and TRBJ2-6; no clear D. Trimming shortened V by 0 bases and J by 0 bases, and 4 bases separated the two germline ends. Germline CDR1 is SGHRS and CDR2 is YFSETQ. This CDR3 has 15 residues. The chain's CDR3 is CASSLDTSGANVLTF. CDR3 in DNA: TGCGCCAGCAGCTTGGACACCTCTGGGGCCAACGTCCTGACTTTC.

The V call is TRBV15, the J call TRBJ2-6; TRBD1 aligns across 8 bases. With V trimmed by 2 bases and J by 0 bases, 6 bases remained unmatched. The germline gives CDR1 LNHNV, CDR2 YYDKDF (reference sequence). The CDR3 has 18 residues. The CDR3 region is CATSRRQGPHSGANVLTF. The CDR3 DNA follows: TGTGCCACCAGCAGAAGACAGGGGCCCCACTCTGGGGCCAACGTCCTGACTTTC.

This chain connects TRBV2 to TRBJ1-5; tentative D call: TRBD1 (5 bases). The CDR3 spans 13 residues. V lost 11 bases and J lost 3, with 14 bases in between. CDR1 and CDR2 (germline): SNHLY, FYNNEI. The CDR3 DNA reads as TGTGCCGCCGCGGGGGGGAACAATCAGCCCCAGCATTTT. Translating gives CAAAGGNNQPQHF.

The CDR3 sequence: CATSRTGASGRNQETQYF. The CDR3 nucleotides are TGTGCCACCAGCAGAACAGGGGCTAGCGGGAGGAACCAAGAGACCCAGTACTTC. The genes are TRBV15 and TRBJ2-5; 11 bases map to TRBD2. Germline V gives CDR1 LNHNV, CDR2 YYDKDF (reference sequence). Trimming removed 2 bases from V and 0 bases from J; junction bases left unmatched: 8. The CDR3 spans 18 residues.

V gene TRBV28 combines with J gene TRBJ2-7; 10 bases are a match to TRBD1. This CDR3 has 16 residues. CDR1 and CDR2 (germline): MDHEN, SYDVKM. With 8 bases clipped from V and 3 bases from J, the junction kept 13 bases outside the gene matches. In nucleotides, the CDR3 is TGTGCCAGCTTCGGGTCCCCGGGACAGGGGCACTACGAGCAGTACTTC. Amino acids: CASFGSPGQGHYEQYF.

This clone was picked up one time. The gene calls are TRBV7-8 and TRBJ2-3; tentatively, D is TRBD1 (6 bases). The V gene lost 0 bases and the J gene lost 6 bases, with 13 bases spanning the gap. Germline V gene lookup returns CDR1 SGHVS and CDR2 FQNEAQ. The CDR3 has 15 amino acids. The CDR3 DNA follows: TGTGCCAGCAGCTTAGCGCGAGGGGGTCCGGATACGCAGTATTTT. As protein: CASSLARGGPDTQYF.

The chain carries TRBV18 and TRBJ2-7; D not resolved. Germline lookup yields CDR1 KGHSH and CDR2 LQKENI. The CDR3 length is 14 residues. Trimming took off 0 bases at V and 4 bases at J, with 10 bases between the two ends. The CDR3 DNA sequence: TGTGCCAGCTCACCACCGACACGCATGTACGAGCAGTACTTC. Translating it yields CASSPPTRMYEQYF.

DNA for the CDR3: TGTGCCAGCAGGCCAGGCGCTCAGAAAGCCAAAAACATTCAGTACTTC. It encodes CASRPGAQKAKNIQYF. The chain has TRBV28 and TRBJ2-4; no firm D call. The CDR3 covers 16 residues. The germline V and J ends were trimmed by 6 bases and 0 bases, with 15 bases remaining between them. CDR1 is MDHEN, CDR2 SYDVKM, per germline.

The chain couples TRBV25-1 to TRBJ2-5, with TRBD2 matching over 9 bases. The J call could be wrong; TRBJ2-7 is a better fit for the DNA end. CDR1 is MGHDK and CDR2 is SYGVNS in the germline V gene. The CDR3 loop spans 15 amino acids. The CDR3 loop is CASSAPGLALYEQYF. In nucleotides, the CDR3 is TGTGCCAGCAGTGCACCGGGACTAGCCTTGTACGAGCAGTACTTC.

The chain joins TRBV7-9 to TRBJ1-2, with 7 nucleotides matching TRBD1. Per the germline V gene, CDR1 is SEHNR and CDR2 is FQNEAQ (reference sequence). The junction had 6 bases not matched to a gene; V was cut back by 5 bases and J by 6 bases. CDR3 length equals 13 residues. The DNA for the CDR3 is TGTGCCAGCAGCCTACAGGGGACCCATGGCTACACCTTC. It specifies CASSLQGTHGYTF. Based on the CDR3 plus reference TRBV7-9 and TRBJ1-2, the full variable domain is DTGVSQNPRHKITKRGQNVTFRCDPISEHNRLYWYRQTLGQGPEFLTYFQNEAQLEKSRLLSDRFSAERPKGSFSTLEIQRTEQGDSAMYLCASSLQGTHGYTFGSGTRLTVV.

As to this clone: Other DNA sequences in the same sample also yield this CDR3. The V gene is TRBV5-1, the J gene TRBJ2-5; 7 positions match TRBD2. This CDR3 comprises 14 residues. V gave up 0 bases and J gave up 5 bases; unmatched junction bases: 4. Germline assignment: CDR1 SGHRS and CDR2 YFSETQ. CDR3 sequence reads: CASSLVAGKETQYF. The CDR3 region has the DNA TGCGCCAGCAGCTTGGTAGCGGGTAAGGAGACCCAGTACTTC.

V gene TRBV28 combines with J gene TRBJ1-2; 7 nucleotides align to TRBD1. V gave up 2 bases and J gave up 5 bases; unmatched junction bases: 8. CDR3 size: 15 residues. CDR1 and CDR2 from the germline V gene are MDHEN and SYDVKM. The CDR3 loop reads CASSLVATGKYGYTF. CDR3 DNA: TGTGCCAGCAGTTTAGTCGCGACAGGGAAGTATGGCTACACCTTC.

The gene calls are TRBV30 and TRBJ2-7, with TRBD2 matching 13 bases. The trim removed 2 bases at V and 5 bases at J, leaving 12 bases unmatched. The CDR3 totals 17 residues. Germline loops: CDR1 GTSNPN, CDR2 SVGIG (reference sequence). The DNA for the CDR3 is TGTGCCTGGAGTCCCGGACTAGCGGGAGAACTTCCCGACGAGCAGTACTTC. Translation: CAWSPGLAGELPDEQYF.

The CDR3 region has the DNA TGCGCCAGCAGCCAGGGGGACAGGGGTCGGGATGAGCAGTTCTTC. Amino acid sequence: CASSQGDRGRDEQFF. The chain employs TRBV4-1 and TRBJ2-1; 10 nucleotides align to TRBD1. V shed 3 bases and J 8 bases; nucleotides not matched to a gene: 7. Germline-derived CDR1 and CDR2 are MGHRA and YSYEKL. This CDR3 contains 15 residues.